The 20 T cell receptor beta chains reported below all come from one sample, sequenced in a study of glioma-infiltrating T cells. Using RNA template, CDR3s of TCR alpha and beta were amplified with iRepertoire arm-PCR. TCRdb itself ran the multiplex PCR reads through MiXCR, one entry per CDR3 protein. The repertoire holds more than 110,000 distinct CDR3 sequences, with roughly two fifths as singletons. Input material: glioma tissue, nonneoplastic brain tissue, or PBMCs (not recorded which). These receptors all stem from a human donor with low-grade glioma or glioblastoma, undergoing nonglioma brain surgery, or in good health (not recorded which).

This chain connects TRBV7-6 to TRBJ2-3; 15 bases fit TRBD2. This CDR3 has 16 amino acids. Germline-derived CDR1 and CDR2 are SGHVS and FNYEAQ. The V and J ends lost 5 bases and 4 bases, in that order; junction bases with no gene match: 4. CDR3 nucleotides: TGTGCCAGCAGCACCAGGACTAGCGGGAGGGCAGATACGCAGTATTTT. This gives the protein CASSTRTSGRADTQYF.

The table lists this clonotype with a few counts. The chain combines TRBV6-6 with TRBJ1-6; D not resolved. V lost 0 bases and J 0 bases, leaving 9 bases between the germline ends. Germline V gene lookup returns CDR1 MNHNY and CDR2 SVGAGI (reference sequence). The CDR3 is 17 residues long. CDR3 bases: TGTGCCAGCAGTTACTCGTGGGTGGGCTCCTATAATTCACCCCTCCACTTT. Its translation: CASSYSWVGSYNSPLHF.

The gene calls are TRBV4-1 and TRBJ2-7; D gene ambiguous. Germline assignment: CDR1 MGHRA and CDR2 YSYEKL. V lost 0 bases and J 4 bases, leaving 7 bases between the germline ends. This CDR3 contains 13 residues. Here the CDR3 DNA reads TGCGCCAGCAGCCAAGATCGCCCTTACGAGCAGTACTTC. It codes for CASSQDRPYEQYF.

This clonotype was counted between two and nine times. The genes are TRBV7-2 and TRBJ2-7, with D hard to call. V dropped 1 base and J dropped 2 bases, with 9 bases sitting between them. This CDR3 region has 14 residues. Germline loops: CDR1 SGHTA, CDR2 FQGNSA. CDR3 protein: CASSLVVDTYEQYF. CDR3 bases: TGTGCCAGCAGCTTAGTTGTAGATACCTACGAGCAGTACTTC. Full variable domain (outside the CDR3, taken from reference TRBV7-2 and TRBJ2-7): GAGVSQSPSNKVTEKGKDVELRCDPISGHTALYWYRQSLGQGLEFLIYFQGNSAPDKSGLPSDRFSAERTGGSVSTLTIQRTQQEDSAVYLCASSLVVDTYEQYFGPGTRLTVT.

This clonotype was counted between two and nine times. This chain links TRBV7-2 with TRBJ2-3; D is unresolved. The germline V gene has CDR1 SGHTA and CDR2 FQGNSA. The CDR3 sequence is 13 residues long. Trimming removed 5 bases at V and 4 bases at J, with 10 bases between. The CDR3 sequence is CASSRPPPDTQYF. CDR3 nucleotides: TGTGCCAGCAGCCGTCCTCCTCCAGATACGCAGTATTTT.

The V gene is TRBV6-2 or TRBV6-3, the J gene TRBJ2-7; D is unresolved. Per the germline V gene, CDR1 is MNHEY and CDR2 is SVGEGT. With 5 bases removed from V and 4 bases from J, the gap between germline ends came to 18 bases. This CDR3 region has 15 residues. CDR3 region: CASSPWTVKDYEQYF. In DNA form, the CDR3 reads TGTGCCAGCAGTCCGTGGACGGTGAAGGATTACGAGCAGTACTTC.

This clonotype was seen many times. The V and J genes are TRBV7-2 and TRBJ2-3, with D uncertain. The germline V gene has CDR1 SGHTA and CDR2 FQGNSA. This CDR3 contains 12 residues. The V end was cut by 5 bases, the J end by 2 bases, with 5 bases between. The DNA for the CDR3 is TGTGCCAGCAGCCTGTACACAGATACGCAGTATTTT. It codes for CASSLYTDTQYF.

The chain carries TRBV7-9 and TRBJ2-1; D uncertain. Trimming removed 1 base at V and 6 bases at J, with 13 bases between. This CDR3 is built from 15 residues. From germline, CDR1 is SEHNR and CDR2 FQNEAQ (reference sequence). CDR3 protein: CASSLGFVGPNEQFF. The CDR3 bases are TGTGCCAGCAGCTTAGGTTTCGTCGGACCCAATGAGCAGTTCTTC.

The CDR3 DNA reads TGTGCCAGCAGCCTGGGCCTGTTCTCTCATGAGCAGTTCTTC. The encoded protein is CASSLGLFSHEQFF. The gene calls are TRBV12-3 or TRBV12-4 and TRBJ2-1; no definite D call. V lost 6 bases and J lost 8, with 17 bases in between. This CDR3 is built from 14 residues.

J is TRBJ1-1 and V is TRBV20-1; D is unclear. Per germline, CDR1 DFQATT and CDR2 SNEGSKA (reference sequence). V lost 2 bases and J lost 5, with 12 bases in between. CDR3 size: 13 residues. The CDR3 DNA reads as TGCAGTGCTAGACCCCGACTAGGGACTGAAGCTTTCTTT. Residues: CSARPRLGTEAFF.

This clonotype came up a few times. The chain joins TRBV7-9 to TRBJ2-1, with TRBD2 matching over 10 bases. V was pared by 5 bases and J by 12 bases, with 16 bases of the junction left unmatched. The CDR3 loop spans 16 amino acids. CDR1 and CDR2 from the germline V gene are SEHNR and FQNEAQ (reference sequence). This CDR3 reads CASSLSGLAEGGVQFF. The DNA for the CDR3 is TGTGCCAGCAGCCTCTCAGGACTAGCGGAGGGTGGAGTGCAGTTCTTC.

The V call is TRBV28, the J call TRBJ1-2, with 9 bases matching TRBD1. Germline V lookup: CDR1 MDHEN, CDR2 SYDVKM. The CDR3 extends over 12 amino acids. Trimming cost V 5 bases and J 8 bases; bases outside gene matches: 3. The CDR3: CASSTDRGGYTF. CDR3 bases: TGTGCCAGCAGTACGGACAGGGGCGGCTACACCTTC.

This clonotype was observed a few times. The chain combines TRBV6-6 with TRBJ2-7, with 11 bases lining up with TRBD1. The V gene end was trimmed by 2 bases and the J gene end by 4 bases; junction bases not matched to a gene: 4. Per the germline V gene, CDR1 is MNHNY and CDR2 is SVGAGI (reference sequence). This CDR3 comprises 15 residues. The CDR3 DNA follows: TGTGCCAGCAGTTACGGACAGGGGGCCGATTACGAGCAGTACTTC. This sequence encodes CASSYGQGADYEQYF.

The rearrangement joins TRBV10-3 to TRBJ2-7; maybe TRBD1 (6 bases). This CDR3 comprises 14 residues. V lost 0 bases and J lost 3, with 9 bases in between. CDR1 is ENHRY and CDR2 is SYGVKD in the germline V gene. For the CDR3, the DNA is TGTGCCATCAGTGAGTCTGGACAGAACTACGAGCAGTACTTC. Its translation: CAISESGQNYEQYF.

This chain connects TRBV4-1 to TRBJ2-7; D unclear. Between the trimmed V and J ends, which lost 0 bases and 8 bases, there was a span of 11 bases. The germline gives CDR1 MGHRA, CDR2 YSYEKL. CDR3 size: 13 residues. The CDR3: CASSQDVNIQQYF. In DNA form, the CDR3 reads TGCGCCAGCAGCCAAGATGTCAATATTCAGCAGTACTTC.

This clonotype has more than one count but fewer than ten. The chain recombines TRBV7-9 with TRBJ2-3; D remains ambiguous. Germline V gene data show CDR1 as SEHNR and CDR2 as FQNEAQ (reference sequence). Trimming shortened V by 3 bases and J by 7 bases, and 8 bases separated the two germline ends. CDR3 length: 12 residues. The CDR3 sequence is CASSFTGNTQYF. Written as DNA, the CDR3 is TGTGCCAGCAGCTTTACTGGGAATACGCAGTATTTT.

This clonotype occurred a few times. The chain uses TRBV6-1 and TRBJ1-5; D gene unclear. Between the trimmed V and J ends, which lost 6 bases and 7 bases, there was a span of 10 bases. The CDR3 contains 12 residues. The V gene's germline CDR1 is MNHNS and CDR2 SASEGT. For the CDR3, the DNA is TGTGCCAGCAGAGCGGCCAACCAGCCCCAGCATTTT. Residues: CASRAANQPQHF.

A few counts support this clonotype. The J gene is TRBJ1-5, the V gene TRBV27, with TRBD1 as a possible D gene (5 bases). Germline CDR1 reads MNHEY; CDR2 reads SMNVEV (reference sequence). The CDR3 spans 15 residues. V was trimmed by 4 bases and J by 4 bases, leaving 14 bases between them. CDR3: CASSSGQPGNQPQHF. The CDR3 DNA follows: TGTGCCAGCAGTTCCGGACAACCGGGGAATCAGCCCCAGCATTTT.

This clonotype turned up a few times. The CDR3 nucleotides read TGTGCCACCAGTGATTCAATGGGGGGGGCCACTGAAGCTTTCTTT. Translation: CATSDSMGGATEAFF. The chain recombines TRBV24-1 with TRBJ1-1, with TRBD1 as a possible D gene (6 bases). Germline V gene lookup returns CDR1 KGHDR and CDR2 SFDVKD. Trimming removed 2 bases from V and 4 bases from J, with 13 bases in between. The CDR3 is 15 residues long.

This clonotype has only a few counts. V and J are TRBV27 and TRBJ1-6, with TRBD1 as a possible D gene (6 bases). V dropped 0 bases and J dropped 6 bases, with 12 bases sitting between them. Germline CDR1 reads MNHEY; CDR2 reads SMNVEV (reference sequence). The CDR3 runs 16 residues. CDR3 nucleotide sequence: TGTGCCAGCAGTTTATCGTTGGGGGCTCGTAATTCACCCCTCCACTTT. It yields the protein CASSLSLGARNSPLHF.